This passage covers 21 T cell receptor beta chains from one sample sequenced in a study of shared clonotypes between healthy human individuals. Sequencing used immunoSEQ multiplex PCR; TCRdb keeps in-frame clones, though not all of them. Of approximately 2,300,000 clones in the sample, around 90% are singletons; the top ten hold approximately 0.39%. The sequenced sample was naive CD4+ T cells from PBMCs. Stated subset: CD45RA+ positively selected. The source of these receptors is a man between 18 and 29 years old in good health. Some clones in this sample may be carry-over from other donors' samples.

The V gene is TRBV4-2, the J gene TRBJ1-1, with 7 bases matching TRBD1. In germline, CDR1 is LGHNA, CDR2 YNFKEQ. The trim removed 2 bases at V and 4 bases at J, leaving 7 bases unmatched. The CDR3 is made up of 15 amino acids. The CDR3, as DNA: TGTGCCAGCAGCCAATGGACAGGAAGTCGCACTGAAGCTTTCTTT. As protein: CASSQWTGSRTEAFF.

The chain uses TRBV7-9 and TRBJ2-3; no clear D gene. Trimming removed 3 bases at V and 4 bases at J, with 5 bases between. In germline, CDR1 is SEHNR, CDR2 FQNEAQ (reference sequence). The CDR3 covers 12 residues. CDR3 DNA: TGTGCCAGCAGCTTTGGTCCAGATACGCAGTATTTT. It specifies CASSFGPDTQYF.

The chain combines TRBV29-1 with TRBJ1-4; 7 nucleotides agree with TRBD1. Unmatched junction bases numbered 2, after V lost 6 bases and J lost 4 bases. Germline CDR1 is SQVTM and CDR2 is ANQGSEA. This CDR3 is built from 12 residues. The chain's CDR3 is CSVQGVNEKLFF. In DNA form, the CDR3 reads TGCAGCGTCCAGGGGGTTAATGAAAAACTGTTTTTT.

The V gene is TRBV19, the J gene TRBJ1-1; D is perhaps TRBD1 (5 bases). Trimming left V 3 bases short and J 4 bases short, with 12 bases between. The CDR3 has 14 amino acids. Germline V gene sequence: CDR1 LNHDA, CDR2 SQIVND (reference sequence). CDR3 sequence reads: CASSIKIQGTEAFF. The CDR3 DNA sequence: TGTGCCAGTAGTATTAAGATTCAGGGCACTGAAGCTTTCTTT.

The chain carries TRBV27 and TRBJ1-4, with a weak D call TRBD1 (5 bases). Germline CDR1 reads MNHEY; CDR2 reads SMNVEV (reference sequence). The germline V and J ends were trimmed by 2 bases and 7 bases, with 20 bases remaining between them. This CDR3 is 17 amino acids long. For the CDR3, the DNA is TGTGCCAGCAGTTTACTATCCCGGGACCCACGGCGTGAAAAACTGTTTTTT. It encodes CASSLLSRDPRREKLFF. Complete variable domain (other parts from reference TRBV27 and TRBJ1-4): EAQVTQNPRYLITVTGKKLTVTCSQNMNHEYMSWYRQDPGLGLRQIYYSMNVEVTDKGDVPEGYKVSRKEKRNFPLILESPSPNQTSLYFCASSLLSRDPRREKLFFGSGTQLSVL.

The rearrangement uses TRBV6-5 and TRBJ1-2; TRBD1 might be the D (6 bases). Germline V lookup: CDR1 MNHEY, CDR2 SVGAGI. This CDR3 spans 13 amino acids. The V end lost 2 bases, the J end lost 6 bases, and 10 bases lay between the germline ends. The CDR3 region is CASSYRQVDGYTF. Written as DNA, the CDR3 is TGTGCCAGCAGTTACAGACAGGTCGATGGCTACACCTTC.

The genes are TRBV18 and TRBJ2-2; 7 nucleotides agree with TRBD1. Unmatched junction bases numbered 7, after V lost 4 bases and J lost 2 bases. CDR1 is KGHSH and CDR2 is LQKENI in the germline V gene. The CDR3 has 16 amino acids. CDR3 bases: TGTGCCAGCTCACTCATGACAGGGAGAAACACCGGGGAGCTGTTTTTT. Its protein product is CASSLMTGRNTGELFF. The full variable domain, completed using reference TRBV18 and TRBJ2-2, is NAGVMQNPRHLVRRRGQEARLRCSPMKGHSHVYWYRQLPEEGLKFMVYLQKENIIDESGMPKERFSAEFPKEGPSILRIQQVVRGDSAAYFCASSLMTGRNTGELFFGEGSRLTVL.

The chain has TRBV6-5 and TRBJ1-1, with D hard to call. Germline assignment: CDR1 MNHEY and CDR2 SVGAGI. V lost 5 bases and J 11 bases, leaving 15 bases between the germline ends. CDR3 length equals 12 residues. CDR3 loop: CASSPYATPAFF. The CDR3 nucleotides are TGTGCCAGCAGTCCATATGCCACGCCGGCTTTCTTT.

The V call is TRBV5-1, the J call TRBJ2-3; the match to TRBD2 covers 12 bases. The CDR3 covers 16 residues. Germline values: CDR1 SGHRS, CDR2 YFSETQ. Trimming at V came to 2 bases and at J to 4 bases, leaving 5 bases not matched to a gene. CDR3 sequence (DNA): TGCGCCAGCAGCTTCCGGACTAGCGGGATGGCAGATACGCAGTATTTT. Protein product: CASSFRTSGMADTQYF.

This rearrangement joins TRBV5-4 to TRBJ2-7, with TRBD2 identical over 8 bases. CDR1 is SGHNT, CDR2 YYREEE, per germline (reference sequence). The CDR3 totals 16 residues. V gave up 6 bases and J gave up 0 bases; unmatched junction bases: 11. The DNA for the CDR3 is TGTGCCAGCACCGGGGGGCTAGCGGGTAACTCCTACGAGCAGTACTTC. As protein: CASTGGLAGNSYEQYF.

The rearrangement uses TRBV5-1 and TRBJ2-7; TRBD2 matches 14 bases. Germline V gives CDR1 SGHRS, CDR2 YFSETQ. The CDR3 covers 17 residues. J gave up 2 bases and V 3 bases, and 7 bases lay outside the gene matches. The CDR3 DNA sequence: TGCGCCAGCAGCTCAACCCCGGGACTAGCGGGAGCCTACGAGCAGTACTTC. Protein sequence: CASSSTPGLAGAYEQYF.

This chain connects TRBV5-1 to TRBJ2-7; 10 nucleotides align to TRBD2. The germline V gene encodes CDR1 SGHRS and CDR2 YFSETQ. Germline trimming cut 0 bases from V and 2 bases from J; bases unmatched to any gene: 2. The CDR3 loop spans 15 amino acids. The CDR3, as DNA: TGCGCCAGCAGCTTGGAAGCGGGAGGGACCTACGAGCAGTACTTC. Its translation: CASSLEAGGTYEQYF.

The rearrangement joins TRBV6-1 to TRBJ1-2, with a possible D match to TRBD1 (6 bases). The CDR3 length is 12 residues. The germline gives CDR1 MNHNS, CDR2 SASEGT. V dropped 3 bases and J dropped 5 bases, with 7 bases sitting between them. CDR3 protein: CASSDGQYGYTF. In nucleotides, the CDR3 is TGTGCCAGCAGTGACGGACAGTATGGCTACACCTTC.

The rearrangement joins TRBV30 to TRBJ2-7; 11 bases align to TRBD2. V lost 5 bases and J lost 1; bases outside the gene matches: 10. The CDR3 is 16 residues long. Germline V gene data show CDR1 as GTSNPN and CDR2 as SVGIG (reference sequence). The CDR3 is CAWGQLGTSGSYEQYF. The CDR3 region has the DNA TGTGCCTGGGGGCAGCTCGGGACTAGCGGTTCCTACGAGCAGTACTTC.

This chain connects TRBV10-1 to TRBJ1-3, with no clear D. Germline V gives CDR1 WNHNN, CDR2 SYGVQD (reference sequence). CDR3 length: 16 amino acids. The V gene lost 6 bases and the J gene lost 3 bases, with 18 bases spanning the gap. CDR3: CASRLLLNRFGNTIYF. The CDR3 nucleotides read TGCGCCAGCAGGTTGCTTCTCAACAGATTTGGAAACACCATATATTTT.

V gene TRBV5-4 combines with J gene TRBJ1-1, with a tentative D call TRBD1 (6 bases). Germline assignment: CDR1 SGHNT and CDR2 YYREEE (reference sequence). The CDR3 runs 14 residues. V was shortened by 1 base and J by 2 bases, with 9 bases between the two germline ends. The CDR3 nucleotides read TGTGCCAGCAGCTTGTTGGACAGAAACACTGAAGCTTTCTTT. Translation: CASSLLDRNTEAFF.

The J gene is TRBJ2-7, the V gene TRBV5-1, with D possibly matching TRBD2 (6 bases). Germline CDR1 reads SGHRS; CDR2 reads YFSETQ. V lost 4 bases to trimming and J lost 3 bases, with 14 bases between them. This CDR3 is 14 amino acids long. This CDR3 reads CASSPSGAVYEQYF. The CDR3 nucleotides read TGCGCCAGCAGCCCCTCGGGAGCAGTCTACGAGCAGTACTTC.

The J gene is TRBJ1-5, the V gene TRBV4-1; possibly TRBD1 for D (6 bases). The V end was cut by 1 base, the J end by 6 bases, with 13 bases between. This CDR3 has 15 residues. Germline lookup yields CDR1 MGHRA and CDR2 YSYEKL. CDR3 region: CASSQGQGMGQPQHF. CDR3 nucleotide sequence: TGCGCCAGCAGCCAAGGGCAGGGGATGGGTCAGCCCCAGCATTTT.

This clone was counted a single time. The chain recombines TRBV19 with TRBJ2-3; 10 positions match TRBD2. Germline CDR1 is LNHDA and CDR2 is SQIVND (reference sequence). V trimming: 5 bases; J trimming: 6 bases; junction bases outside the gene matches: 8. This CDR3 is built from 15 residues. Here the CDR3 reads CASSPLAGAPDTQYF. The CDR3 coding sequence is TGTGCCAGTAGTCCCCTAGCGGGAGCCCCGGATACGCAGTATTTT.

This CDR3 reads CASSLYSGKTQYF. CDR3 bases: TGTGCCAGCAGCTTATACAGTGGGAAGACCCAGTACTTC. V is TRBV11-2 and J is TRBJ2-5; unclear D gene. This CDR3 contains 13 residues. The V gene's germline CDR1 is SGHAT and CDR2 FQNNGV. V dropped 2 bases and J dropped 6 bases, with 10 bases sitting between them.

DNA of the CDR3: TGTGCCAGCAGTTTCCGGACGCAAGAGACCCAGTACTTC. Translating gives CASSFRTQETQYF. The V call is TRBV27, the J call TRBJ2-5; D call uncertain. CDR3 length: 13 amino acids. Looked up from germline, CDR1 is MNHEY and CDR2 is SMNVEV (reference sequence). Deletions cut 3 bases from V and 2 bases from J, with 7 bases between.